One and the same sample provided the 4 T cell receptor beta chains below, sequenced in a study of T cell responses to AZD1222 COVID-19 vaccine. The data were produced by immunoSEQ multiplex PCR, yet TCRdb's version contains in-frame clones alone and is incomplete. The sample consists of about 130,000 clones, 75% to 90% of them appearing once. Sequences were derived from peripheral blood, sampled 28 days after the second AZD1222 dose. Source of these receptors: an adult who received the AZD1222 COVID-19 vaccine.

V gene TRBV5-1 combines with J gene TRBJ2-7, with D maybe TRBD1 (6 bases). The CDR3 totals 13 residues. The V gene's germline CDR1 is SGHRS and CDR2 YFSETQ. The V end was cut by 3 bases, the J end by 0 bases, with 7 bases between. The CDR3 DNA follows: TGCGCCAGCAGCTGGGACAACTCCTACGAGCAGTACTTC. Encoded protein: CASSWDNSYEQYF.

The CDR3 DNA reads TGTGCCAGCAAAGGGTCGGGAAACACCATATATTTT. Translation: CASKGSGNTIYF. This chain links TRBV28 with TRBJ1-3, with D hard to call. The CDR3 extends over 12 amino acids. Germline V gene lookup returns CDR1 MDHEN and CDR2 SYDVKM. The germline V and J ends were trimmed by 7 bases and 4 bases, with 8 bases remaining between them.

The rearrangement uses TRBV6-1 and TRBJ1-6, with unresolved D. This CDR3 spans 16 amino acids. V lost 4 bases to trimming and J lost 2 bases, with 12 bases between them. Germline V CDR1 and CDR2: MNHNS, SASEGT. CDR3 in DNA: TGTGCCAGCAGTGTTTCCGGTTGGGCCTATAATTCACCCCTCCACTTT. It translates to CASSVSGWAYNSPLHF.

The sample holds one count of this clone. V and J are TRBV7-2 and TRBJ1-3; D possibly corresponds to TRBD1 (5 bases). The CDR3 extends over 13 amino acids. From germline, CDR1 is SGHTA and CDR2 FQGNSA. V lost 0 bases, J lost 8 bases, and 8 bases lay in between. The CDR3 is CASSLAMGDTIYF. The CDR3 DNA reads as TGTGCCAGCAGCTTAGCAATGGGGGACACCATATATTTT.